These T cell receptor beta chains were read from a single sample in a study of technical replicates of blood from a few donors. Some clones are missing from TCRdb's copy, which holds only in-frame ones; the method was immunoSEQ multiplex PCR. Here the sample spans around 50,000 clones, approximately 90% being singletons. Sample: PBMCs. The receptor source for this set is a human donor in good health. Some clones in this sample may be carry-over from other donors' samples. CDR3s include the opening cysteine and the closing phenylalanine or tryptophan. Each record gives: D gene, J gene, clone size, V gene, CDR3 DNA, CDR3 protein. D genes are given only for firm matches. Clone size is given for some rows only: seen once, a few or many times, or a class if the clone is expanded.

>-|TRBJ2-1|-|TRBV7-9
TGTGCCAGCAGCGCCGACCTACCAGGGGATGAGCAGTTCTTC
CASSADLPGDEQFF
>-|TRBJ1-1|-|TRBV18
TGTGCCAGCTCACCGCTCCAGGGTGAAGCTTTCTTT
CASSPLQGEAFF
>-|TRBJ2-2|-|TRBV7-2
TGTGCCAGCAGCTTAGAGCGTGGGGGGGAGCTGTTTTTT
CASSLERGGELFF
>TRBD1|TRBJ2-1|medium-sized|TRBV12-5
TGTGCTAGTGGTGACCCGGGACAGGGGGCGACCAATGAGCAGTTCTTC
CASGDPGQGATNEQFF
>-|TRBJ2-5|-|TRBV29-1
TGCAGCGTTGGACTTCGTCACGGGCAGGGAAAAGAGACCCAGTACTTC
CSVGLRHGQGKETQYF
>TRBD1|TRBJ2-5|-|TRBV2
TGTGCCAGCAGTTCCGGGACAGGGGGCTTTATGGAGACCCAGTACTTC
CASSSGTGGFMETQYF
>TRBD2|TRBJ2-1|-|TRBV15
TGTGCCACCAGCAGACCAACGGGGGGTGGTGACAATGAGCAGTTCTTC
CATSRPTGGGDNEQFF
>-|TRBJ1-2|-|TRBV5-4
TGTGCCAGCAGCTCCGGGCGGGAGACTAACTATGGCTACACCTTC
CASSSGRETNYGYTF
>-|TRBJ2-7|-|TRBV7-9
TGTGCCAGTGAGGCGACCGGCGAGCAGTACTTC
CASEATGEQYF
>-|TRBJ2-7|-|TRBV10-3
TGTGCCATCGGAGGGGTTCAGGGGGAGAACGGCGAGCAGTACTTC
CAIGGVQGENGEQYF
>TRBD2|TRBJ2-4|-|TRBV9
TGTGCCAGCAGCCCGCAGCTAGCGGGAAACATTCAGTACTTC
CASSPQLAGNIQYF
>TRBD1|TRBJ2-7|-|TRBV2
TGTGCCAGCAGTGAGACAGGGGGCAGCTACGAGCAGTACTTC
CASSETGGSYEQYF
>-|TRBJ2-7|-|TRBV7-2
TGTGCCAGCAGCCTAGAAACTGGACAGCCCGAGCAGTACTTC
CASSLETGQPEQYF
>-|TRBJ2-3|-|TRBV5-4
TGTGCCAGCAGCTTACAGGGCACAGATACGCAGTATTTT
CASSLQGTDTQYF
>TRBD1|TRBJ1-5|-|TRBV12-5
TGTGCTAGTGGAAGGGACAGGGGAGCCCATCAGCCCCAGCATTTT
CASGRDRGAHQPQHF
>TRBD1|TRBJ1-1|-|TRBV6-4
TGTGCCAGCAGTGAGACAGGGTCGGGCACTGAAGCTTTCTTT
CASSETGSGTEAFF
>-|TRBJ1-5|-|TRBV7-2
TGTGCCAGCAGCCCCTCGGGGGGACGGAGCAATCAGCCCCAGCATTTT
CASSPSGGRSNQPQHF
>-|TRBJ1-1|-|TRBV6-5
TGTGCCAGCAGTTATAGTTCGGGGGTCACTGAAGCTTTCTTT
CASSYSSGVTEAFF
>TRBD1|TRBJ1-6|once|TRBV2
TGTGCCAGCTCCCGGGACAGGGATAATTCACCCCTCCACTTT
CASSRDRDNSPLHF
>-|TRBJ2-2|-|TRBV12-5
TGTGCTAGTGCTCCAGAGAACACCGGGGAGCTGTTTTTT
CASAPENTGELFF
>TRBD2|TRBJ2-3|-|TRBV5-6
TGTGCCAGCAGCCTGGCTAGCGGGGTTACCACTAGCACAGATACGCAGTATTTT
CASSLASGVTTSTDTQYF
>-|TRBJ1-5|once|TRBV7-3
TGTGCCAGCAGCTTCAGGGGTTTCTACGATAGCAATCAGCCCCAGCATTTT
CASSFRGFYDSNQPQHF
>-|TRBJ2-5|-|TRBV7-2
TGTGCCAGCAGCTTATTCGGGACACAGCAAGAGACCCAGTACTTC
CASSLFGTQQETQYF
>-|TRBJ1-2|-|TRBV29-1
TGCAGCGACACAGAGAACTATGGCTACACCTTC
CSDTENYGYTF
>-|TRBJ1-5|once|TRBV5-6
TGTGCCAGCAGCTTGGGGGGAGGACTCGGCAATCAGCCCCAGCATTTT
CASSLGGGLGNQPQHF
>-|TRBJ2-7|-|TRBV7-9
TGTGCCAGCAGCCCCCGCGGCTACGAGCAGTACTTC
CASSPRGYEQYF
>TRBD1|TRBJ1-1|-|TRBV29-1
TGCAGCGTTGAGGTTTTCCAGGGGGCCTTCAACACTGAAGCTTTCTTT
CSVEVFQGAFNTEAFF
>TRBD1|TRBJ1-5|-|TRBV7-2
TGTGCCAGCAGCCCCAGGGACAGGGGGCATTCGGGTCAGCCCCAGCATTTT
CASSPRDRGHSGQPQHF
>-|TRBJ2-7|-|TRBV4-3
TGCGCCAGCAGCCAGCACCGAGGCTACGAGCAGTACTTC
CASSQHRGYEQYF
>-|TRBJ2-1|-|TRBV2
TGTGCCAGCGAGGGGGCTGGACTAGCTTGGAATGAGCAGTTCTTC
CASEGAGLAWNEQFF
>-|TRBJ2-4|-|TRBV30
TGTGCCTGGAGCGATTGGCGGGAAGCTAAAAACATTCAGTACTTC
CAWSDWREAKNIQYF
>TRBD1|TRBJ1-1|-|TRBV10-3
TGTGCCATCAGTGTCCAGGGGGATCCTGAAGCTTTCTTT
CAISVQGDPEAFF
>-|TRBJ2-7|-|TRBV9
TGTGCCAGCAGCGGAACAGGACCCGAGCAGTACTTC
CASSGTGPEQYF
>TRBD1|TRBJ2-5|-|TRBV15
TGTGCCACCAGCAGGGGACAGGGAGAGACCCAGTACTTC
CATSRGQGETQYF
>TRBD1|TRBJ1-3|-|TRBV30
TGTGCCTGGAGGACAGGGGGCGGAAACACCATATATTTT
CAWRTGGGNTIYF
>TRBD1|TRBJ2-7|-|TRBV6-4
TGTGCCAGCAGTGACGACGGGACAGGGGGCTACGAGCAGTACTTC
CASSDDGTGGYEQYF
>TRBD2|TRBJ2-3|-|TRBV6-5
TGTGCCAGCAGCGACTTAGCGGGAGGGACAGATACGCAGTATTTT
CASSDLAGGTDTQYF
>-|TRBJ1-6|-|TRBV10-3
TGTGCCATCAGTGAGATGGGGGGGGGCTATAATTCACCCCTCCACTTT
CAISEMGGGYNSPLHF
>-|TRBJ1-2|-|TRBV13
TGTGCCAGCAGCTTATCCGCAGGACTGAGTAGCGGCTACACCTTC
CASSLSAGLSSGYTF
>TRBD1|TRBJ1-5|once|TRBV19
TGTGCCAGTAAAGGACAGGGCAATGGAGCCCAGCATTTT
CASKGQGNGAQHF
>TRBD2|TRBJ2-7|-|TRBV10-3
TGTGCCATCAGTGACGGCGGGGGGTTCCTCGAGCAGTACTTC
CAISDGGGFLEQYF